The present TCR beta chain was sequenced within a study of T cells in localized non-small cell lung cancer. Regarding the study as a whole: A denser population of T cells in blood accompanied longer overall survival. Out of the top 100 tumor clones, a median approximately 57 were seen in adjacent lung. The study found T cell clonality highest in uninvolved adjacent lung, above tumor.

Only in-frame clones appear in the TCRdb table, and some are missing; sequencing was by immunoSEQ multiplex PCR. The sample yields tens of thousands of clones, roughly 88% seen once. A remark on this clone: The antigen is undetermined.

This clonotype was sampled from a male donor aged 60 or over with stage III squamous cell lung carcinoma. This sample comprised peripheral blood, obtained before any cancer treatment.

The CDR3 nucleotides read TGTGCCACCAGCAGTACAGGGGGCCAGTACCAAGAGACCCAGTACTTC. Its translation is CATSSTGGQYQETQYF. The chain joins TRBV15 to TRBJ2-5; 9 positions agree with TRBD1. Unmatched junction bases numbered 5, after V lost 3 bases and J lost 0 bases. This CDR3 region has 16 residues. From germline, CDR1 is LNHNV and CDR2 YYDKDF (reference sequence).